The entry below describes one T cell receptor (beta chain). In its sample, this clonotype was seen a few times. It has no known antigen specificity. Base qualities are missing; no much larger clone stands one base away. The TCR beta CDR3 regions were amplified from the RNA transcripts. For the first round of RT-PCR on the TCR CDR3, the HTBI primer set was used together with the Qiagen OneStep RT-PCR kit. Libraries were constructed in a second round of multiplex PCR, after which size selection and purification were performed. The libraries were sequenced on an Illumina HiSeq2000 using paired-end 100 bp reads. The study's own analysis went as follows. Raw data were processed with SOAPnuke, discarding reads with adapters, uncalled bases, mean Phred below 15, or no exact constant-primer or identifier match. COPE v1.2.5 was used to merge the high-quality paired reads, and each unique nucleotide sequence was defined as a clonotype. Clonotypes were aligned to IMGT TRBV, TRBD and TRBJ reference segments using MiTCR v1.1. The analysis included only V-J combinations with a frequency above 0.0001, which together covered around 99% of the repertoires. The TCS score was defined as F50 (clonal expansion) divided by E x V (chaos), with BLOSUM62-based TCRdist calculated between CDR3 peptides within each V-J. Welch's t-statistics and random forest reduced approximately 520 V-J features to around 14, which were used in a naive Bayes classifier (R e1071). TCRdb handled the public reads itself, with Q25 trimming in fastp and clone calling in MiXCR, and kept productive beta chains. Every entry covers one CDR3 protein and lists the most common genes and DNA from its rows. The V and J calls come from TCRdb's annotation, not from the publication. A total of over 650,000 distinct CDR3 sequences appear in this sample, approximately 16% of them only once. The ten largest make up around 8% of the sample.

Inclusive of the bounding cysteine and phenylalanine, the CDR3 is 14 residues long. CDR3 DNA is the only sequence kept; it has 42 bases, read in frame from the first base. Trimming removed 4 bases from V and 3 bases from J, leaving 13 bases between the germline ends. According to the germline V gene (reference sequence), CDR1 reads DFQATT and CDR2 reads SNEGSKA. Stable Graves' hyperthyroidism was defined as no progression to ophthalmopathy during 18 months of follow-up. Hyperthyroidism patients were newly diagnosed, had a disease duration of under 2 months, and were aged 18 to 65 years. The study excluded patients with uncontrolled infections, other autoimmune diseases, pregnancy or lactation. Clinical symptoms, serum thyroxine and TRAb, thyroid ultrasound, and orbital computed tomography formed the basis for the diagnoses. PBMCs were separated from 10 ml of fresh peripheral blood using Ficoll-Paque density gradient centrifugation. Total RNA was extracted with Trizol reagent, and quality was checked on an Agilent 2100 Bioanalyzer.

This entry belongs to a study of T cells in Graves' hyperthyroidism and ophthalmopathy (dated by TCRdb to between 2017 and 2020). Context from the whole study: Peripheral blood samples were taken at initial diagnosis, before any treatment was given. In roughly six Graves' hyperthyroidism patients, the study also compared T-cell repertoires from thyroid tissue with T-cell repertoires from blood. Prospective prediction of ophthalmopathy was tested in an independent validation cohort consisting of 18 hyperthyroidism patients and some 16 patients who later progressed to ophthalmopathy. The paper reports TCR Vbeta CDR3 sequencing of about 140 peripheral blood samples: approximately 43 ophthalmopathy, under 85 hyperthyroidism and around 17 progressor patients. After blood sampling, hyperthyroidism patients were treated with methimazole at a starting dose of 30 mg daily, and ophthalmopathy patients were treated with high-dose intravenous methylprednisolone. TCR V-J signatures able to tell the groups apart were searched for in a discovery cohort of about a hundred patients, of whom fewer than 45 had Graves' ophthalmopathy and 57 had stable Graves' hyperthyroidism. For training and testing, the 100 or so patients in the discovery cohort were randomly divided in a 7:3 ratio.

Results the study describes overall, beyond this receptor: Most expanded thyroid clonotypes (frequency above 0.001) were also detected in blood, suggesting blood repertoires may reflect thyroid immune responses. In validation, the model predicted progression to ophthalmopathy with approximately 71% sensitivity and about 72% specificity, a median of around six months before onset. Sample size was not statistically predetermined, and blinding of investigators to group allocation was not performed. Ophthalmopathy was separated from stable hyperthyroidism by a 13 V-J signature model, with around 90% sensitivity and around 81% specificity obtained in cross-validation and 80%/75% obtained in testing.

Sequencing was performed on blood. The sequence derives from a man between 18 and 35 years old with Graves' hyperthyroidism. The chain links TRBV20-1 with TRBJ1-5; no D gene call is confident. The DNA sequence is as follows: TGCAGTGCTATTGGACCAGACCTCAATCAGCCCCAGCATTTT. It codes for CSAIGPDLNQPQHF.